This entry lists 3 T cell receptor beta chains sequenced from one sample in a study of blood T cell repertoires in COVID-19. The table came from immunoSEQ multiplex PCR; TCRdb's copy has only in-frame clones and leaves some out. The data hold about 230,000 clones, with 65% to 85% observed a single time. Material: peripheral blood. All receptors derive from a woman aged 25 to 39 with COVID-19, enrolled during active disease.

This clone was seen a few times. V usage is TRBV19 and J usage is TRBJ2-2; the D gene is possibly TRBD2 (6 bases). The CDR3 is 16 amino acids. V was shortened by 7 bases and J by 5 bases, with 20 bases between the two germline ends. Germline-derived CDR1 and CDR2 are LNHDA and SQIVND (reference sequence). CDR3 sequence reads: CASTAGTSLKTGELFF. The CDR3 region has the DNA TGTGCCAGTACCGCGGGGACTTCCCTTAAGACCGGGGAGCTGTTTTTT.

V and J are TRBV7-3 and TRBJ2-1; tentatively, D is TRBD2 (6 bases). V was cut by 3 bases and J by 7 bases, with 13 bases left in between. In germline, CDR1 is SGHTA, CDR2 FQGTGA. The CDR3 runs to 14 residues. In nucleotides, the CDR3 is TGTGCCAGCAGCTTCGGGCGGGGTACGAATGAGCAGTTCTTC. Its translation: CASSFGRGTNEQFF.

The CDR3 sequence is CASSPWTSGKLKETQYF. The CDR3 DNA follows: TGTGCCAGCAGCCCTTGGACTAGCGGGAAGCTGAAAGAGACCCAGTACTTC. The V and J genes are TRBV7-2 and TRBJ2-5, with 12 bases identical to TRBD2. After removal of 5 bases from V and 3 bases from J, the junction contained 10 bases not matched to a gene. The germline V gene has CDR1 SGHTA and CDR2 FQGNSA. CDR3 length: 17 amino acids.